This T cell receptor (beta chain) was identified in a study of CXCR3-negative and CXCR3-positive naive CD8 T cells. Study-wide results and caveats: CXCR3-positive naive cells had more hydrophobic TRB CDR3s than CXCR3-negative naive cells. For memory CD8+ cells diversity was much lower, but both naive subsets had comparably high diversity.

As for this clonotype: As yet, its antigen is unknown.

UMI-tagged TRB cDNA libraries were built via 5' RACE. TCRdb re-analyzed the 5' RACE reads; it lists each CDR3 protein once, without DNA. The specimen's table records some 54,000 distinct CDR3 sequences. The germline V gene encodes CDR1 SEHNR and CDR2 FQNEAQ (reference sequence). The CDR3 spans 15 residues. Sequencing input: naive CXCR3+ CD8+ T cells from blood. Subset here: CD45RO-CCR7+CD27+CD95- naive CD8+ T cells expressing CXCR3 (TNR3+). The sequence was collected from a human donor in good health. Some clones in this sample may be carry-over from other donors' samples. The rearrangement joins TRBV7-9 to TRBJ1-1; TCRdb returns TRBD1, unconfirmable since there is no DNA. The CDR3 loop reads CASSLGRGRNTEAFF.